A selection of T cell receptor beta chains follows, all from one sample in a study of T cells in localized non-small cell lung cancer. Sequencing used immunoSEQ multiplex PCR; TCRdb keeps in-frame clones, though not all of them. Among fewer than 2,500 clones listed, 40% were seen once. The sample here was lung tumor tissue, taken before any cancer treatment. The receptors originated from a male donor older than 55 with stage II squamous cell lung carcinoma. CDR3s include the opening cysteine and the closing phenylalanine or tryptophan. A D gene is named only where the DNA matches it firmly.

>-|TRBJ1-5|TRBV19
CASSMGLAQPQHF
>-|TRBJ1-5|TRBV28
CASSEIVRENQPQHF
>-|TRBJ1-1|TRBV9
CASSVQVLNTEAFF
>TRBD1|TRBJ2-1|TRBV18
CASSNTGGGMNEQFF
>-|TRBJ2-7|TRBV19
CASRPGGSYEQYF
>TRBD2|TRBJ2-1|TRBV5-1
CASSPQTGTSGHNEQFF
>-|TRBJ2-1|TRBV11-3
CASSLGLSSYNEQFF
>-|TRBJ2-2|TRBV15
CATSRDIPGNTGELFF
>TRBD2|TRBJ2-7|TRBV11-3
CASSSGGRGVYEQYF
>TRBD1|TRBJ2-3|TRBV6-8
CASSVIGTGTDTQYF
>-|TRBJ1-1|TRBV19
CASSPHSMNTEAFF
>-|TRBJ2-5|TRBV19
CASSMGRKETQYF
>-|TRBJ2-5|TRBV28
CASTQGRQRYQETQYF
>-|TRBJ1-5|TRBV6-8
CASSYARDNQPQHF
>-|TRBJ2-7|TRBV11-3
CASSKRQQTYEQYF
>-|TRBJ1-1|TRBV11-3
CASSRNMGDLGTEAFF
>TRBD1|TRBJ1-2|TRBV9
CASSPRTGFSYTF
>-|TRBJ2-3|TRBV7-2
CASTGLITDTQYF
>TRBD1|TRBJ1-2|TRBV19
CASSTGTANYGYTF
>TRBD2|TRBJ2-5|TRBV11-3
CASSFTLAGGVETQYF
>-|TRBJ2-3|TRBV11-3
CASSLGFLTDTQYF
>TRBD2|TRBJ2-5|TRBV9
CASSQTSGRETQYF
>-|TRBJ2-7|TRBV7-1
CASSLQRGREQYF
>TRBD1|TRBJ1-5|TRBV11-3
CASSPGTGRNQPQHF
>-|TRBJ1-4|TRBV19
CASSSSPGGGNEKLFF
>TRBD1|TRBJ1-3|TRBV18
CASSPGTVSGNTIYF
>TRBD2|TRBJ2-5|TRBV18
CASSPSSSGRGETQYF
>TRBD1|TRBJ1-2|TRBV6-8
CAIWDRGLEGYTF
>TRBD1|TRBJ1-5|TRBV18
CASSPRTGENQPQHF
>TRBD2|TRBJ2-1|TRBV19
CASSMPLAGGGNEQFF
>TRBD2|TRBJ2-1|TRBV19
CASSIQPSGSYEQFF
>TRBD2|TRBJ2-3|TRBV28
CASSPGWEGYTDTQYF
>-|TRBJ2-2|TRBV9
CASSVVETGNTGELFF
>-|TRBJ1-2|TRBV19
CASTRDGYAYGYTF
>-|TRBJ1-1|TRBV19
CASSSGFAEAFF
>TRBD2|TRBJ2-2|TRBV19
CASSSGLAGYTGELFF
>-|TRBJ2-5|TRBV11-3
CASSLGGSQETQYF
>-|TRBJ2-5|TRBV25-1
CASSERGEGQETQYF
>-|TRBJ2-7|TRBV11-3
CASSLVPGEAYEQYF
>-|TRBJ2-1|TRBV11-3
CASSPTGAYNEQFF
>-|TRBJ2-5|TRBV6-8
CASLPRTSAPPRTQYF
>-|TRBJ2-5|TRBV6-8
CASSYLGPRETQYF